This entry describes one T cell receptor beta chain. The antigen is undetermined. The record originates from a study of cytomegalovirus exposure and HLA in healthy donors. Study information: The 120 or so validation repertoires, a later analysis reported, used the same platform as the roughly 610 first-cohort repertoires. Findings of the study overall: A few CMV-associated chains were confirmed in vitro to be specific for CMV antigens. That first-cohort TCR clusters tended to co-occur in the 90 to 150 validation repertoires was found in a later analysis.

Method: immunoSEQ multiplex PCR; TCRdb's copy keeps in-frame clones and lacks some. The data contain some 260,000 clones, roughly 87% of them seen just once; the ten biggest clones take up more than 10%. While the first cohort had several hundred subjects, the donors belonged to the separate validation cohort of about 120 subjects. CDR1 and CDR2 (germline): SNHLY, FYNNEI. The CDR3 is 13 residues long. V shed 7 bases, J shed 0 bases, and the junction held 2 bases outside the gene matches. This receptor was identified in a man aged 18 to 35 in good health and CMV-seropositive. This chain connects TRBV2 to TRBJ1-1, with 7 bases identical to TRBD1. The material sequenced was PBMCs. The CDR3 nucleotides read TGTGCCAGCACCGACAGGGTGAACACTGAAGCTTTCTTT. Residues: CASTDRVNTEAFF.